This T cell receptor (beta chain) comes out of a study of radiotherapy plus CTLA-4 blockade in lung cancer. Regarding this clone: Its specificity is not known.

The germline V gene has CDR1 SGHTA and CDR2 FQGNSA. CDR3 length: 16 residues. V was shortened by 0 bases and J by 0 bases, with 9 bases between the two germline ends. Study-wide findings and caveats: After treatment with radiotherapy plus ipilimumab, TCR clones that came from the tumor expanded in blood.

Chemo-refractory metastatic non-small-cell lung cancer patients underwent focal radiation alongside CTLA-4 blockade with ipilimumab. Libraries were prepared by immunoSEQ multiplex PCR; TCRdb keeps only in-frame clonotypes and omits some of them. The sample carries about 90,000 clones, over 80% recorded once. The clonotype comes from a human donor with non-small cell lung cancer that progressed on radiotherapy plus ipilimumab. V usage is TRBV7-2 and J usage is TRBJ2-1, with D possibly TRBD2 on 5 matching bases. The sequencing used peripheral blood, collected from a patient treated with radiotherapy plus ipilimumab. This CDR3 reads CASSLASGNSYNEQFF. The CDR3 region has the DNA TGTGCCAGCAGCTTAGCCAGCGGTAACTCCTACAATGAGCAGTTCTTC.